Shown below are 30 T cell receptor beta chains from a single sample sequenced in a study of T cells in Graves' hyperthyroidism and ophthalmopathy. The source material, RNA transcripts, was used to amplify TCR beta CDR3 regions. An initial round of RT-PCR targeting the TCR CDR3 relied on the HTBI primer set. TCRdb redid the calling of the multiplex PCR reads with MiXCR, one entry per CDR3 protein. The data show around 720,000 distinct CDR3 sequences, around 40% seen once. The material sequenced was blood. The source of these receptors is a woman aged 35 to 49 with Graves' hyperthyroidism.

This clonotype occurred many times. This chain links TRBV29-1 with TRBJ2-5; 7 nucleotides align to TRBD1. The CDR3 extends over 12 amino acids. CDR1 and CDR2 from the germline V gene are SQVTM and ANQGSEA. Trimming cost V 4 bases and J 6 bases; bases outside gene matches: 5. This CDR3 reads CSVVGGAKTQYF. CDR3 DNA: TGCAGCGTTGTAGGGGGCGCAAAGACCCAGTACTTC.

The CDR3 protein is CSAGQTSGSDIGELFF. For the CDR3, the DNA is TGCAGTGCTGGTCAGACTAGCGGGAGTGACATCGGGGAGCTGTTTTTT. This chain links TRBV20-1 with TRBJ2-2; TRBD2 agrees at 12 bases. The CDR3 totals 16 residues. Looked up from germline, CDR1 is DFQATT and CDR2 is SNEGSKA (reference sequence). Germline trimming cut 5 bases from V and 7 bases from J; bases unmatched to any gene: 11.

The chain employs TRBV20-1 and TRBJ2-7; no clear D. The J call is uncertain, as TRBJ2-1 better fits the DNA end. CDR1 and CDR2 from the germline V gene are DFQATT and SNEGSKA (reference sequence). This CDR3 has 11 amino acids. CDR3 amino acids: CSGSTSNEQFF. The CDR3 DNA reads as TGCAGTGGTAGTACCAGCAATGAGCAGTTCTTC.

This clonotype was seen a handful of times. The chain's CDR3 is CASRPHREHEAFF. In nucleotides, the CDR3 is TGTGCCAGCAGGCCCCACAGGGAACATGAAGCTTTCTTT. The J gene is TRBJ1-1, the V gene TRBV12-3 or TRBV12-4, with D tentatively TRBD1 (6 bases). Between the trimmed V and J ends, which lost 6 bases and 7 bases, there was a span of 15 bases. CDR3 size: 13 residues.

This chain connects TRBV7-3 to TRBJ2-7; TRBD2 aligns across 11 bases. V shed 2 bases, J shed 7 bases, and the junction held 7 bases outside the gene matches. The CDR3 runs to 15 residues. Germline V CDR1 and CDR2: SGHTA, FQGTGA. The CDR3 loop reads CASSLLAGGYNEQYF. The CDR3 coding sequence is TGTGCCAGCAGCTTACTAGCGGGAGGTTACAATGAGCAGTACTTC. The variable domain in full, with the rest retrieved from reference TRBV7-3 and TRBJ2-7, is GAGVSQTPSNKVTEKGKYVELRCDPISGHTALYWYRQSLGQGPEFLIYFQGTGAADDSGLPNDRFFAVRPEGSVSTLKIQRTERGDSAVYLCASSLLAGGYNEQYFGPGTRLTVT.

The chain combines TRBV10-3 with TRBJ1-1; D gene unclear. The CDR3 is 12 amino acids. CDR1 and CDR2 (germline): ENHRY, SYGVKD. V was pared by 10 bases and J by 4 bases, with 13 bases between. The CDR3 is CANSSPGTEAFF. In nucleotides, the CDR3 is TGTGCCAACAGCTCCCCCGGCACTGAAGCTTTCTTT.

This clonotype has more than one count but fewer than ten. A read error may be the cause here, since a much bigger clone is one base away. In this CDR3 the conserved last residue, phenylalanine or tryptophan, is missing, so a read error is likely. V and J are TRBV20-1 and TRBJ1-5; no clear D. V was pared by 4 bases and J by 4 bases, with 8 bases between. Germline CDR1 and CDR2: DFQATT and SNEGSKA (reference sequence). CDR3 length: 12 residues. For the CDR3, the DNA is TGCAGTGCTACGCCCGGTAATCAGCCCCAGCATTTG. It encodes CSATPGNQPQHL.

This clonotype was seen many times. The V call is TRBV12-3 or TRBV12-4, the J call TRBJ1-1; TRBD1 matches at 8 bases. The CDR3 covers 12 residues. V shed 8 bases, J shed 6 bases, and the junction held 5 bases outside the gene matches. CDR3 in DNA: TGTGCCAGCGGAAGACAGGGGTCTGAAGCTTTCTTT. Translating it yields CASGRQGSEAFF.

V and J are TRBV2 and TRBJ1-5; D is undetermined. This CDR3 is 12 amino acids long. Trimming took off 8 bases at V and 5 bases at J, with 10 bases between the two ends. Per the germline V gene, CDR1 is SNHLY and CDR2 is FYNNEI. DNA for the CDR3: TGTGCCAGCGGGCACGGGGATCAGCCCCAGCATTTT. It encodes CASGHGDQPQHF.

The DNA for the CDR3 is TGTGCCAGCAGATTGGACAGGGGGCTGCACGAGCAGTACTTC. It specifies CASRLDRGLHEQYF. V and J are TRBV12-3 or TRBV12-4 and TRBJ2-7; 11 bases align to TRBD1. J was trimmed by 5 bases and V by 6 bases; bases with no gene match: 6. The CDR3 loop spans 14 amino acids.

This clonotype has only a few counts. An end of the junction differs from the germline gene, which may be a read error. The chain uses TRBV7-2 and TRBJ1-2; the D is unclear. The CDR3 consists of 17 residues. The germline gives CDR1 SGHTA, CDR2 FQGNSA. The CDR3 bases are TGCGCCAGCAGCCAAGGTCCCTCGGACTCAGGCTTCTATGGCTACACCTTC. Translation gives CASSQGPSDSGFYGYTF.

This clonotype appeared a few times. One end of the junction fails to match germline, which may point to a read error. The chain has TRBV7-9 and TRBJ2-7, with unresolved D. CDR1 and CDR2 from the germline V gene are SEHNR and FQNEAQ (reference sequence). This CDR3 is 15 amino acids long. In DNA form, the CDR3 reads TGCGCCAGCAGCCAAGAGAATACTGTATCCTACGAGCAGTACTTC. This translates into CASSQENTVSYEQYF.

This clonotype showed up many times. The V call is TRBV29-1, the J call TRBJ1-2; D remains unclear. Germline V gene data show CDR1 as SQVTM and CDR2 as ANQGSEA. This CDR3 has 13 amino acids. The V and J ends lost 4 bases and 0 bases respectively, with 9 bases between them. CDR3 residues: CSVAAGPNYGYTF. CDR3 coding DNA: TGCAGCGTTGCGGCAGGTCCTAACTATGGCTACACCTTC.

As concerns this clonotype: It may be a read error: a sequence one base away is much more abundant. This chain uses TRBV19 with TRBJ1-3; D is uncertain. The CDR3 is made up of 12 amino acids. Germline V gene sequence: CDR1 LNHDA, CDR2 SQIVND (reference sequence). The ends were cut back, 1 base at V and 7 bases at J, with 5 bases in the middle. The CDR3 spells CASSIGGNTIYF. Here the CDR3 DNA reads TGTGCCAGTAGTATAGGTGGGAACACCATATATTTT.

The chain couples TRBV20-1 to TRBJ2-5; 11 bases are shared with TRBD2. TRBJ2-1 matches the DNA end more closely, so the J call is doubtful. Germline CDR1 DFQATT, CDR2 SNEGSKA (reference sequence). CDR3 length: 13 residues. Here the CDR3 reads CSVGTSGLNEQFF. CDR3 bases: TGCAGCGTTGGGACTAGCGGCCTAAATGAGCAGTTCTTC.

Points on this clonotype: This may stem from a read error, because a much larger clone lies one nucleotide away. This chain joins TRBV10-3 and TRBJ2-7, with a tentative D call TRBD1 (6 bases). Germline V gene data show CDR1 as ENHRY and CDR2 as SYGVKD. V dropped 4 bases and J dropped 0 bases, with 13 bases sitting between them. CDR3 size: 15 residues. The CDR3 spells CAISAQGLYSYEQYF. In DNA form, the CDR3 reads TGTGCCATCAGTGCCCAGGGGCTGTACTCCTACGAGCAGTACTTC.

Concerning this clonotype: A much larger clonotype is one base distant, so this may be a read error. This chain uses TRBV7-9 with TRBJ1-2; 10 positions match TRBD1. This CDR3 is built from 17 residues. Per germline, CDR1 SEHNR and CDR2 FQNEAQ (reference sequence). The CDR3 region has the DNA TGTGTCAGCAGCTTAGGGACAGGGGAGTCAGGTCACTATGGCTACACCTTC. Translated, it gives CVSSLGTGESGHYGYTF.

This chain uses TRBV18 with TRBJ2-5, with TRBD1 as a possible D gene (6 bases). This CDR3 has 14 amino acids. Germline loops: CDR1 KGHSH, CDR2 LQKENI. Trimming took off 0 bases at V and 3 bases at J, with 8 bases between the two ends. The CDR3 loop is CASSPPHREETQYF. CDR3 in DNA: TGTGCCAGCTCACCACCCCACAGGGAAGAGACCCAGTACTTC.

This clonotype was recorded a few times. The chain employs TRBV7-2 and TRBJ1-2, with D maybe TRBD1 (5 bases). There are 13 residues in the CDR3. V was clipped by 5 bases and J by 10 bases, with 17 bases between them. Germline-derived CDR1 and CDR2 are SGHTA and FQGNSA. The CDR3 here is CASSPRDGLYYTF. CDR3 DNA: TGTGCCAGCAGCCCCAGGGACGGCCTTTACTACACCTTC.

This clonotype has only a few counts. J is TRBJ1-2 and V is TRBV5-6; D uncertain. Germline assignment: CDR1 SGHDT and CDR2 YYEEEE. Trimming shortened V by 3 bases and J by 7 bases, and 10 bases separated the two germline ends. The CDR3 has 12 residues. In nucleotides, the CDR3 is TGTGCCAGCAGCTGGGAGTTAGGTGGCTACACCTTC. Its translation is CASSWELGGYTF.

This clonotype was counted ten times or more. V and J are TRBV5-1 and TRBJ1-5; D not certain. The CDR3 length is 15 residues. Trimming removed 0 bases at V and 3 bases at J, with 10 bases between. Germline assignment: CDR1 SGHRS and CDR2 YFSETQ. The CDR3 coding sequence is TGCGCCAGCAGCTTGGAAGGTCTAGCCAATCAGCCCCAGCATTTT. Encoded protein: CASSLEGLANQPQHF.

Concerning this clonotype: The junction and the germline gene differ at one end; a read error may be behind it. This chain joins TRBV5-5 and TRBJ1-4; TRBD1 is a possible D gene (6 bases). Germline loops: CDR1 SGHKS, CDR2 YYEKEE (reference sequence). The CDR3 length is 18 residues. The CDR3 protein is CASSQEGTPSATNEKLFF. CDR3 DNA: TGCGCCAGCAGCCAAGAAGGGACACCCTCTGCAACTAATGAAAAACTGTTTTTT. Looking up the rest from reference TRBV5-5 and TRBJ1-4 gives the full variable domain: DAGVTQSPTHLIKTRGQQVTLRCSPISGHKSVSWYQQVLGQGPQFIFQYYEKEERGRGNFPDRFSARQFPNYSSELNVNALLLGDSALYLCASSQEGTPSATNEKLFFGSGTQLSVL.

To note about this clonotype: A much larger clone is a single base away; this may be a read error. The gene calls are TRBV9 and TRBJ1-5, with D tentatively TRBD1 (6 bases). V was clipped by 7 bases and J by 5 bases, with 19 bases between them. There are 15 residues in the CDR3. Germline CDR1 is SGDLS and CDR2 is YYNGEE. CDR3 nucleotides: TGTGCCAGCGGCGGACACGGGACACCTGATCAGCCCCAGCATTTT. Protein product: CASGGHGTPDQPQHF.

The rearrangement joins TRBV3-1 to TRBJ1-6; D remains unclear. V was clipped by 5 bases and J by 7 bases, with 12 bases between them. The V gene's germline CDR1 is LGHDT and CDR2 YNNKEL (reference sequence). The CDR3 spans 14 residues. CDR3 coding DNA: TGTGCCAGCAGCTCAACCGCCTCAAATTCACCCCTCCACTTT. Translated, it gives CASSSTASNSPLHF.

The V gene is TRBV7-2, the J gene TRBJ2-2, with 8 bases lining up with TRBD2. CDR1 is SGHTA, CDR2 FQGNSA, per germline. The CDR3 length is 14 residues. J gave up 5 bases and V 3 bases, and 2 bases lay outside the gene matches. The CDR3 DNA follows: TGTGCCAGCAGCTTTACGGGGGGGACCGGGGAGCTGTTTTTT. Protein sequence: CASSFTGGTGELFF.

Remarks on this clonotype: This may be a read error, as it is one base from a much larger clone. The chain joins TRBV7-2 to TRBJ1-2; no firm D call. The CDR3 loop spans 13 amino acids. Between the trimmed V and J ends, which lost 10 bases and 8 bases, there was a span of 20 bases. The germline V gene has CDR1 SGHTA and CDR2 FQGNSA. CDR3 in DNA: TGTGCCAACGACGTAGCAGGTGGTGACGGCTACACCTTC. Amino acid sequence: CANDVAGGDGYTF.

The sample holds a few counts of this clonotype. The V and J genes are TRBV27 and TRBJ1-6; D unclear. V lost 6 bases, J lost 7 bases, and 13 bases lay in between. Germline V gene sequence: CDR1 MNHEY, CDR2 SMNVEV (reference sequence). CDR3 size: 14 residues. CDR3 DNA: TGTGCCAGCAGCCTGACCGACATAAATTCACCCCTCCACTTT. Residues: CASSLTDINSPLHF.

The gene calls are TRBV20-1 and TRBJ2-2, with D possibly TRBD1 on 6 matching bases. V gave up 5 bases and J gave up 4 bases, with 17 bases separating them. Germline-derived CDR1 and CDR2 are DFQATT and SNEGSKA (reference sequence). The length of the CDR3 is 15 residues. The CDR3 spells CSAEGKGVVTGELFF. CDR3 nucleotides: TGCAGTGCTGAGGGAAAGGGGGTGGTCACCGGGGAGCTGTTTTTT.

In this sample, this clonotype turned up many times. This chain joins TRBV19 and TRBJ1-5; no clear D gene. V gave up 5 bases and J gave up 7 bases, with 15 bases separating them. The CDR3 length is 14 residues. The germline CDR1 and CDR2 sequences are LNHDA and SQIVND (reference sequence). This CDR3 is CASSGRYGGQPQHF. The CDR3 DNA is TGTGCCAGTAGTGGACGGTACGGTGGACAGCCCCAGCATTTT.

This rearrangement joins TRBV12-3 or TRBV12-4 to TRBJ2-5; 11 bases are a match to TRBD1. V trimming: 5 bases; J trimming: 5 bases; junction bases outside the gene matches: 7. This CDR3 is built from 15 residues. This chain's CDR3 is CASSPWTGGLETQYF. CDR3 DNA: TGTGCCAGCAGTCCCTGGACAGGGGGCTTGGAGACCCAGTACTTC.